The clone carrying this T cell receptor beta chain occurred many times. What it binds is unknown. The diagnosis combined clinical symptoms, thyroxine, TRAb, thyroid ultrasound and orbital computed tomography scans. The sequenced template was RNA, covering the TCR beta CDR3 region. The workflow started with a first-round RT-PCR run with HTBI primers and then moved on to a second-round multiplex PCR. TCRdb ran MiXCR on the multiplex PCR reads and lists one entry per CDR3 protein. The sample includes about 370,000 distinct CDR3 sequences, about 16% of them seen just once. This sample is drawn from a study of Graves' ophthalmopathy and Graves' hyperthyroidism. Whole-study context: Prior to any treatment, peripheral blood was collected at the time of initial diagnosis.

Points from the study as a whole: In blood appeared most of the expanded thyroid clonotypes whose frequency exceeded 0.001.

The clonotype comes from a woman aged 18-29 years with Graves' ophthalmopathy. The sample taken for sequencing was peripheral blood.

This CDR3 is CASSPERTSVTGELFF. CDR3 nucleotides: TGTGCCAGCTCACCGGAGAGGACTAGCGTCACCGGGGAGCTGTTTTTT. The chain is built from TRBV18 and TRBJ2-2; 9 bases map to TRBD2. CDR1 is KGHSH and CDR2 is LQKENI in the germline V gene. CDR3 length: 16 amino acids. V lost 3 bases and J lost 4; bases outside the gene matches: 6.